Shown below are 22 T cell receptor beta chains from a single sample sequenced in a study of cytomegalovirus exposure and HLA in healthy donors. TCRdb's copy holds only in-frame clones and misses some; the assay was immunoSEQ multiplex PCR. The sample has about 150,000 clones, 75% to 90% seen once. Sequenced material: PBMCs. These receptors were collected from a man younger than 35 in good health and CMV-seropositive.

The genes are TRBV27 and TRBJ2-7, with a weak D call TRBD1 (5 bases). V lost 3 bases and J lost 2, with 8 bases in between. Germline V lookup: CDR1 MNHEY, CDR2 SMNVEV (reference sequence). The CDR3 has 13 residues. DNA for the CDR3: TGTGCCAGCAGTTTCCGACAGACCTACGAGCAGTACTTC. Translating gives CASSFRQTYEQYF.

The chain carries TRBV21-1 and TRBJ1-4; the D call TRBD1 from the table was never checked on the DNA. TRBV21-1 is tagged as a pseudogene. The CDR3 length is 16 residues. The CDR3 DNA is TGTGCCCCCAGGGGGCAATCGGGGGGCCCTCATGAAAAACTGTTTTTT. Translated: CAPRGQSGGPHEKLFF.

The V and J genes are TRBV6-1 and TRBJ2-7, with 7 positions matching TRBD2. The trim removed 0 bases at V and 2 bases at J, leaving 1 base unmatched. Germline CDR1 is MNHNS and CDR2 is SASEGT. This CDR3 region has 14 residues. CDR3 DNA: TGTGCCAGCAGTGAAGCGGGAGGGCCCTACGAGCAGTACTTC. Residues: CASSEAGGPYEQYF.

The rearrangement joins TRBV6-5 to TRBJ1-2; D may be TRBD1 (6 bases). Germline loops: CDR1 MNHEY, CDR2 SVGAGI. V lost 5 bases and J 4 bases, leaving 11 bases between the germline ends. The CDR3 length is 13 residues. CDR3 residues: CASSPGDTYGYTF. Written as DNA, the CDR3 is TGTGCCAGCAGTCCAGGGGATACCTATGGCTACACCTTC.

The chain links TRBV2 to TRBJ2-1; a weak D match, TRBD2 (6 bases). V was pared by 6 bases and J by 8 bases, with 17 bases between. The CDR3 has 14 residues. Germline V gene data show CDR1 as SNHLY and CDR2 as FYNNEI. The CDR3 nucleotides read TGTGCCAGCAGGGGGGGTAACAGACCCGATGAGCAGTTCTTC. Its protein is CASRGGNRPDEQFF.

This clone was picked up one time. The chain is built from TRBV4-1 and TRBJ2-5; no definite D call. The CDR3 has 14 amino acids. Per germline, CDR1 MGHRA and CDR2 YSYEKL. With 0 bases removed from V and 5 bases from J, the gap between germline ends came to 10 bases. Here the CDR3 reads CASSQEVVAETQYF. The DNA for the CDR3 is TGCGCCAGCAGCCAAGAAGTAGTTGCGGAGACCCAGTACTTC.

The chain couples TRBV11-2 to TRBJ1-1, with D perhaps matching TRBD1 (5 bases). Germline V gene lookup returns CDR1 SGHAT and CDR2 FQNNGV. V was trimmed by 4 bases and J by 4 bases, leaving 10 bases between them. The CDR3 consists of 13 residues. The CDR3 DNA sequence: TGTGCCAGCAGCTCCGGGGGATTCACTGAAGCTTTCTTT. Its protein is CASSSGGFTEAFF.

The chain uses TRBV11-2 and TRBJ2-1; TRBD2 aligns across 9 bases. The CDR3 extends over 15 amino acids. With V trimmed by 0 bases and J by 4 bases, 1 base remained unmatched. The germline CDR1 and CDR2 sequences are SGHAT and FQNNGV. DNA for the CDR3: TGTGCCAGCAGCTTAGATCTAGCGGGGTACAATGAGCAGTTCTTC. This encodes CASSLDLAGYNEQFF.

The chain employs TRBV7-7 and TRBJ2-2; D uncertain. Germline CDR1 and CDR2: SSHAT and FNYEAQ (reference sequence). The CDR3 spans 12 residues. The V gene lost 5 bases and the J gene lost 7 bases, with 8 bases spanning the gap. The CDR3 region is CASSARGGELFF. Here the CDR3 DNA reads TGTGCCAGCAGCGCACGAGGCGGGGAGCTGTTTTTT.

Concerning this clone itself: The germline gene is not matched at one end of the junction; a read error may be the cause. The chain uses TRBV5-1 and TRBJ2-3, with 9 bases fitting TRBD1. CDR3 size: 17 residues. Per the germline V gene, CDR1 is SGHRS and CDR2 is YFSETQ. This chain's CDR3 is CASNLGQGMVRTDTQYF. The DNA for the CDR3 is TGCGCCAGCAACTTGGGACAGGGAATGGTTCGCACAGATACGCAGTATTTT.

The chain joins TRBV7-3 to TRBJ2-1; 7 nucleotides agree with TRBD2. Germline CDR1 SGHTA, CDR2 FQGTGA. The junction had 8 bases not matched to a gene; V was cut back by 2 bases and J by 4 bases. The CDR3 consists of 16 residues. CDR3 region: CASSLLVGGKYNEQFF. The CDR3 bases are TGTGCCAGCAGCTTACTTGTCGGGGGGAAATACAATGAGCAGTTCTTC.

This sequence joins TRBV4-3 and TRBJ2-7, with a weak D call TRBD1 (5 bases). CDR3 length: 14 residues. The V and J ends lost 1 base and 1 base respectively, with 8 bases between them. Germline V CDR1 and CDR2: LGHNA, YSLEER. CDR3 loop: CASSQAQGSYEQYF. The CDR3, as DNA: TGCGCCAGCAGCCAAGCCCAGGGATCCTACGAGCAGTACTTC.

The chain employs TRBV4-1 and TRBJ2-1, with 13 bases identical to TRBD2. The CDR3 is made up of 17 amino acids. Germline V gene sequence: CDR1 MGHRA, CDR2 YSYEKL. After removal of 1 base from V and 6 bases from J, the junction contained 6 bases not matched to a gene. The CDR3 reads CASSQGPLAGGPNEQFF. The CDR3 DNA follows: TGCGCCAGCAGCCAAGGCCCACTAGCGGGGGGGCCCAATGAGCAGTTCTTC.

This clone was seen just once. The J gene is TRBJ2-3, the V gene TRBV7-3, with a possible D match to TRBD2 (7 bases). CDR3 length: 14 amino acids. V was shortened by 5 bases and J by 4 bases, with 13 bases between the two germline ends. Germline-derived CDR1 and CDR2 are SGHTA and FQGTGA. The CDR3 protein is CASSLGGAADTQYF. The DNA of the CDR3 is TGTGCCAGCAGCCTAGGGGGGGCTGCAGATACGCAGTATTTT.

J is TRBJ2-1 and V is TRBV6-1, with 8 nucleotides matching TRBD2. The CDR3 spans 15 residues. Germline V gene sequence: CDR1 MNHNS, CDR2 SASEGT. V lost 5 bases, J lost 5 bases, and 8 bases stayed unmatched. CDR3: CASSPRGGVNNEQFF. The CDR3 DNA follows: TGTGCCAGCAGTCCCCGGGGGGGTGTTAACAATGAGCAGTTCTTC.

The genes are TRBV6-6 and TRBJ2-2; 7 bases align to TRBD1. J was trimmed by 4 bases and V by 5 bases; bases with no gene match: 4. Germline CDR1 is MNHNY and CDR2 is SVGAGI (reference sequence). The CDR3 loop spans 14 amino acids. The CDR3: CASSMDRFTGELFF. DNA for the CDR3: TGTGCCAGCAGTATGGACAGGTTCACCGGGGAGCTGTTTTTT.

This clone appeared a single time. The chain carries TRBV9 and TRBJ1-1, with 8 bases lining up with TRBD1. The CDR3 is made up of 16 amino acids. The germline CDR1 and CDR2 sequences are SGDLS and YYNGEE. The V segment lost 2 bases and the J segment 6 bases; nucleotides outside the gene matches: 12. The CDR3 protein is CASSVGQGYALAEAFF. CDR3 sequence (DNA): TGTGCCAGCAGCGTTGGACAGGGTTATGCTTTGGCTGAAGCTTTCTTT.

The chain joins TRBV7-2 to TRBJ1-5; TRBD1 agrees at 8 bases. The germline V gene encodes CDR1 SGHTA and CDR2 FQGNSA. V shed 3 bases, J shed 7 bases, and the junction held 2 bases outside the gene matches. The CDR3 runs 13 residues. For the CDR3, the DNA is TGTGCCAGCAGCTTTAACAGGGGGCAGCCCCAGCATTTT. It specifies CASSFNRGQPQHF. The variable domain in full, completed from reference TRBV7-2 and TRBJ1-5, reads GAGVSQSPSNKVTEKGKDVELRCDPISGHTALYWYRQSLGQGLEFLIYFQGNSAPDKSGLPSDRFSAERTGGSVSTLTIQRTQQEDSAVYLCASSFNRGQPQHFGDGTRLSIL.

This clone was seen only a few times. The genes are TRBV7-9 and TRBJ1-1; TRBD1 might be the D (5 bases). The V end was cut by 3 bases, the J end by 6 bases, with 20 bases between. CDR3 length: 16 residues. Germline lookup yields CDR1 SEHNR and CDR2 FQNEAQ (reference sequence). CDR3 in amino acids: CASSFPVAGDGAEAFF. The CDR3 DNA is TGTGCCAGCAGCTTCCCGGTGGCGGGGGATGGAGCTGAAGCTTTCTTT. The whole variable domain, filled in from reference TRBV7-9 and TRBJ1-1, reads DTGVSQNPRHKITKRGQNVTFRCDPISEHNRLYWYRQTLGQGPEFLTYFQNEAQLEKSRLLSDRFSAERPKGSFSTLEIQRTEQGDSAMYLCASSFPVAGDGAEAFFGQGTRLTVV.

A single count supports this clone. The chain has TRBV5-4 and TRBJ2-7; 9 bases map to TRBD2. CDR1 and CDR2 from the germline V gene are SGHNT and YYREEE (reference sequence). CDR3 length equals 14 residues. V dropped 3 bases and J dropped 3; count of bases not matched to a gene: 4. The CDR3 nucleotides are TGTGCCAGCAGCTGGGAGCGGGGGGTCTACGAGCAGTACTTC. It is translated as CASSWERGVYEQYF. Drawing the rest from reference TRBV5-4 and TRBJ2-7, the complete variable domain is ETGVTQSPTHLIKTRGQQVTLRCSSQSGHNTVSWYQQALGQGPQFIFQYYREEENGRGNFPPRFSGLQFPNYSSELNVNALELDDSALYLCASSWERGVYEQYFGPGTRLTVT.

With respect to this clone: Germline is not matched at one junction end, which may reflect a read error. The rearrangement links TRBV2 to TRBJ1-1; 11 bases are shared with TRBD1. Germline V gene data show CDR1 as SNHLY and CDR2 as FYNNEI. CDR3 length: 12 amino acids. Written as DNA, the CDR3 is TGTGCCAGCAGTGTCCGGGACAGGGGGGATTTTTTT. It translates to CASSVRDRGDFF. The full variable domain, its missing parts supplied by reference TRBV2 and TRBJ1-1, is EPEVTQTPSHQVTQMGQEVILRCVPISNHLYFYWYRQILGQKVEFLVSFYNNEISEKSEIFDDQFSVERPDGSNFTLKIRSTKLEDSAMYFCASSVRDRGDFFGQGTRLTVV.

The sample holds one count of this clone. J is TRBJ1-2 and V is TRBV6-4; no definite D call. CDR1 and CDR2 from the germline V gene are MRHNA and SNTAGT. This CDR3 is built from 17 residues. Between the trimmed V and J ends, which lost 2 bases and 4 bases, there was a span of 20 bases. The CDR3 protein is CASSDENRRVSGYGYTF. The CDR3 DNA reads TGTGCCAGCAGTGACGAGAACCGCCGAGTCTCCGGCTATGGCTACACCTTC.